This TCR beta chain was documented in a study of shared clonotypes between healthy human individuals. The germline CDR1 and CDR2 sequences are SGDLS and YYNGEE. V was clipped by 0 bases and J by 2 bases, with 6 bases between them. The CDR3 spans 14 residues. This clone appeared once. Data came from immunoSEQ multiplex PCR; TCRdb stores just in-frame clones and leaves some out. The table includes over a million clones, 95% to 99% detected once. The rearrangement uses TRBV9 and TRBJ1-5; D not resolved. This sequence originates from a man aged 25 to 40 in good health. Sample: naive CD4+ T cells sorted from blood. Sample subset: CD45RA+ positively selected. The CDR3 DNA follows: TGTGCCAGCAGCGTAGGGCCGGGCAATCAGCCCCAGCATTTT. Its translation: CASSVGPGNQPQHF.